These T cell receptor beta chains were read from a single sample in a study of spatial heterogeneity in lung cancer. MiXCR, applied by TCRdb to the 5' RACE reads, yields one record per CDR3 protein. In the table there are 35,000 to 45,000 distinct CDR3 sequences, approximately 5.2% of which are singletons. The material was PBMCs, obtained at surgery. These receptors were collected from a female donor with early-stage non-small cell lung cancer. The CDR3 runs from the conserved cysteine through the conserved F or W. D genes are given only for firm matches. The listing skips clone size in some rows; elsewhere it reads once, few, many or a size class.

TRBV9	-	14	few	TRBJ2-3	CASSVEQYTDTQYF	TGTGCCAGCAGCGTAGAACAGTACACAGATACGCAGTATTTT
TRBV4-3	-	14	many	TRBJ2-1	CASSPRDPRNEQFF	TGCGCCAGCAGCCCCCGGGACCCCCGGAATGAGCAGTTCTTC
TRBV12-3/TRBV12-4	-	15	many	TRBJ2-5	CASSSALGMDETQYF	TGTGCCAGCAGTTCGGCTCTGGGAATGGATGAGACCCAGTACTTC
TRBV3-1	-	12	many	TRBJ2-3	CASSPDTDTQYF	TGTGCCAGCAGCCCAGACACAGATACGCAGTATTTT
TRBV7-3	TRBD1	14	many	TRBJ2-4	CASSSGGAVNIQYF	TGTGCCAGCAGCTCAGGGGGCGCTGTTAACATTCAGTACTTC
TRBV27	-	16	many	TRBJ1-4	CASSLLTGIGYEKLFF	TGTGCCAGCAGTTTGTTGACAGGCATAGGGTATGAAAAACTGTTTTTT
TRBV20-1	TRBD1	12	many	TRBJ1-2	CSVRTGSYGYTF	TGCAGTGTTCGGACAGGGTCCTATGGCTACACCTTC
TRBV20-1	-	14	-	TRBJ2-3	CSARDRKGPDTQYF	TGCAGTGCTAGAGATCGCAAGGGCCCAGATACGCAGTATTTT
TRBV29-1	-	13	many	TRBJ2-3	CSVAQLVGRAQYF	TGCAGCGTTGCCCAACTGGTGGGGCGGGCGCAGTATTTT
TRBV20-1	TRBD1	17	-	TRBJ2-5	CSARDRDRGRRAETQYF	TGCAGTGCTAGAGATCGGGACAGGGGACGGAGAGCAGAGACCCAGTACTTC
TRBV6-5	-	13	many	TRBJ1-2	CASSPPGAYGYTF	TGTGCCAGCAGTCCGCCCGGGGCCTATGGCTACACCTTC
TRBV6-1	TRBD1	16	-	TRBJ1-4	CASSELTGTGNEKLFF	TGTGCCAGCAGTGAACTCACCGGGACAGGGAATGAAAAACTGTTTTTT
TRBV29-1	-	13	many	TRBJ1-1	CSSMTDLNTEAFF	TGCAGCTCCATGACAGATTTGAACACTGAAGCTTTCTTT
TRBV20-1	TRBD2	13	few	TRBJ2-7	CSARTSGDYEQYF	TGCAGTGCTCGGACTAGCGGGGACTACGAGCAGTACTTC
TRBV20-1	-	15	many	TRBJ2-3	CSARKASSSTDTQYF	TGCAGTGCTAGAAAGGCTAGTTCTAGCACAGATACGCAGTATTTT
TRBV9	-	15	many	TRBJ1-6	CASSVGRTDNSPLHF	TGTGCCAGCAGCGTAGGCAGGACAGATAATTCACCCCTCCACTTT
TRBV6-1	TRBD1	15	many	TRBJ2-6	CASITGVAGANVLTF	TGTGCCAGCATTACAGGGGTGGCTGGGGCCAACGTCCTGACTTTC
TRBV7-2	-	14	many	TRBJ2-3	CASSLVGRTDTQYF	TGTGCCAGCAGCTTAGTCGGGAGAACAGATACGCAGTATTTT
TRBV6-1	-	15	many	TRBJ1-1	CASRDRILRDTEAFF	TGTGCCAGCAGGGACCGGATTCTCAGGGACACTGAAGCTTTCTTT
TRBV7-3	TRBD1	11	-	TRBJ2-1	CASSQGDSQFF	TGTGCCAGCAGCCAAGGGGACAGTCAGTTCTTC
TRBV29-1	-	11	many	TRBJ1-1	CSVRGGVMAFF	TGCAGCGTACGGGGAGGGGTTATGGCTTTCTTT
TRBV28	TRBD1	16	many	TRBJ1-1	CAMSPGTGKPNTEAFF	TGTGCCATGTCACCCGGGACAGGGAAGCCCAACACTGAAGCTTTCTTT
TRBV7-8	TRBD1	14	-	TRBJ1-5	CASSSTGGNQPQHF	TGTGCCAGCAGCTCGACAGGGGGCAATCAGCCCCAGCATTTT
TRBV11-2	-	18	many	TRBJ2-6	CASSDVRGPGSGANVLTF	TGTGCCAGCAGCGACGTCAGGGGACCGGGCTCTGGGGCCAACGTCCTGACTTTC
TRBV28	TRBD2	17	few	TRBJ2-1	CASSLGLAGANYNEQFF	TGTGCCAGCAGTCTCGGACTAGCGGGGGCGAATTACAATGAGCAGTTCTTC
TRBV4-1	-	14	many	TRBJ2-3	CASSQEGVTDTQYF	TGCGCCAGCAGCCAAGAGGGGGTCACAGATACGCAGTATTTT
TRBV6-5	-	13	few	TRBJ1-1	CASRKGMNTEAFF	TGTGCCAGCAGGAAGGGGATGAACACTGAAGCTTTCTTT
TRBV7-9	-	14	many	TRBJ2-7	CASSLSQGTHEQYF	TGTGCCAGCAGCTTAAGCCAGGGGACCCACGAGCAGTACTTC
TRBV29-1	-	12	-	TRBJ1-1	CSVGDLNTEAFF	TGCAGCGTTGGGGACTTGAACACTGAAGCTTTCTTT
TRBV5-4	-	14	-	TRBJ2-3	CASSSWVAADTQYF	TGTGCCAGCAGCTCCTGGGTAGCGGCAGATACGCAGTATTTT